The next 9 T cell receptor beta chains were all read from a single sample in a study of CD8+ T cells in alopecia areata. Described treatment: oral pan-JAK inhibitor, 5-10 mg twice daily. After isolation, RNA underwent reverse transcription to generate cDNA as the sequencing template. Here immunoSEQ multiplex PCR was the method, and the copy in TCRdb shows in-frame clones only, minus some. The table includes about 39,000 clones, about 71% detected once. Here the sequenced sample was CD8+ T cells sorted from blood, taken at week 4, from a patient treated with tofacitinib. The receptors were sampled from a human donor with alopecia areata.

The rearrangement uses TRBV7-9 and TRBJ2-2, with a weak D call TRBD1 (7 bases). The CDR3 contains 16 residues. Germline V CDR1 and CDR2: SEHNR, FQNEAQ (reference sequence). V shed 8 bases and J shed 5 bases, with 21 bases lying between them. CDR3 sequence reads: CASGGPGTARTGELFF. Written as DNA, the CDR3 is TGTGCCAGCGGAGGGCCCGGGACAGCAAGGACCGGGGAGCTGTTTTTT.

This clone was found a few times. The chain links TRBV4-3 to TRBJ2-3, with D perhaps assigned TRBD1 or TRBD2 (6 bases each). The CDR3 spans 19 residues. Germline CDR1 is LGHNA and CDR2 is YSLEER. V lost 1 base to trimming and J lost 2 bases, with 22 bases between them. The CDR3 spells CASSQGRVGASDYTDTQYF. CDR3 coding DNA: TGCGCCAGCAGCCAAGGTCGAGTGGGGGCTAGCGATTACACAGATACGCAGTATTTT.

V and J are TRBV29-1 and TRBJ2-3, with TRBD1 matching 8 bases. V lost 5 bases to trimming and J lost 6 bases; unmatched junction nucleotides: 7. The CDR3 covers 13 residues. The germline gives CDR1 SQVTM, CDR2 ANQGSEA. For the CDR3, the DNA is TGCAGCGTTCCTACAGGGGGAAGGGATACGCAGTATTTT. This translates into CSVPTGGRDTQYF.

The chain recombines TRBV6-5 with TRBJ2-1; the D is unclear. Per germline, CDR1 MNHEY and CDR2 SVGAGI. The CDR3 loop spans 13 amino acids. Trimming left V 4 bases short and J 2 bases short, with 6 bases between. The CDR3 sequence: CASSLGAYNEQFF. As DNA, the CDR3 is TGTGCCAGCAGTTTGGGCGCCTACAATGAGCAGTTCTTC.

This clone showed up just a few times. The chain recombines TRBV29-1 with TRBJ2-2; unclear D gene. V was pared by 5 bases and J by 2 bases, with 12 bases between. Germline CDR1 reads SQVTM; CDR2 reads ANQGSEA. The CDR3 length is 14 residues. The CDR3 bases are TGCAGCGTTTATTTACAGACCAACACCGGGGAGCTGTTTTTT. As protein: CSVYLQTNTGELFF.

The V call is TRBV30, the J call TRBJ1-2; TRBD1 might be the D (5 bases). V lost 1 base and J lost 4, with 10 bases in between. CDR1 and CDR2 (germline): GTSNPN, SVGIG (reference sequence). This CDR3 is 13 amino acids long. The CDR3 coding sequence is TGTGCCTGGAGTGAGGGGCCGTCCTATGGCTACACCTTC. Translated: CAWSEGPSYGYTF.

The chain has TRBV29-1 and TRBJ1-1; no clear D gene. This CDR3 is built from 11 residues. The germline CDR1 and CDR2 sequences are SQVTM and ANQGSEA. V shed 4 bases and J shed 2 bases, with 5 bases lying between them. CDR3 loop: CSVADNTEAFF. CDR3 bases: TGCAGCGTTGCGGATAACACTGAAGCTTTCTTT.

The chain joins TRBV4-3 to TRBJ2-7; TRBD2 is a possible D gene (7 bases). V was trimmed by 0 bases and J by 5 bases, leaving 14 bases between them. The CDR3 runs to 15 residues. In germline, CDR1 is LGHNA, CDR2 YSLEER. CDR3 in amino acids: CASSQDHGGLDEQYF. DNA for the CDR3: TGCGCCAGCAGCCAAGATCACGGGGGGCTCGACGAGCAGTACTTC.

This rearrangement joins TRBV5-1 to TRBJ1-1; 10 nucleotides line up with TRBD1. Germline loops: CDR1 SGHRS, CDR2 YFSETQ. The CDR3 is made up of 16 amino acids. Trimming cost V 4 bases and J 11 bases; bases outside gene matches: 17. CDR3 coding DNA: TGCGCCAGCAGCCAAACTCCCCCCGGGACAGGGGCCGAGGCTTTCTTT. This sequence encodes CASSQTPPGTGAEAFF.